A selection of T cell receptor beta chains follows, all from one sample in a study of cytomegalovirus exposure and HLA in healthy donors. Some clones are missing from TCRdb's copy, which holds only in-frame ones; the method was immunoSEQ multiplex PCR. The table records 200,000 to 250,000 clones, about 70% of them present only once. The sequencing sample was made of PBMCs. The receptor source for this set is a man aged 35 to 55 in good health and CMV-seropositive. CDR3s include the opening cysteine and the closing phenylalanine or tryptophan. The order of the fields is J gene, D gene, clone size, V gene, CDR3 protein, CDR3 DNA. D genes are given only for firm matches. Clone size appears in some rows only: once, few, many, or a class for an expanded clone.

TRBJ2-5	NA	NA	TRBV7-2	CASSLGWQGGETQYF	TGTGCCAGCAGCTTAGGCTGGCAGGGCGGAGAGACCCAGTACTTC
TRBJ1-4	NA	once	TRBV7-9	CASSPGDSPNEKLFF	TGTGCCAGCAGCCCAGGTGACAGTCCGAATGAAAAACTGTTTTTT
TRBJ2-3	NA	NA	TRBV5-5	CASSLNPLAQGDF	TGTGCCAGCAGCTTGAATCCACTTGCACAAGGGGATTTT
TRBJ2-7	NA	few	TRBV6-5	CASSYSGGASYEQYF	TGTGCCAGCAGTTACTCGGGGGGGGCGTCCTACGAGCAGTACTTC
TRBJ2-2	TRBD2	NA	TRBV11-1	CASSLLGTSGAAGELFF	TGTGCCAGCAGCCTACTGGGGACTAGCGGTGCGGCCGGGGAGCTGTTTTTT
TRBJ1-2	TRBD1	NA	TRBV5-4	CASSLGVDRGNYGYTF	TGTGCCAGCAGCTTGGGGGTGGACAGGGGAAACTATGGCTACACCTTC
TRBJ1-1	TRBD1	NA	TRBV6-5	CASSSLHRGVNTEAFF	TGTGCCAGCAGTTCCCTTCACAGGGGGGTGAACACTGAAGCTTTCTTT
TRBJ2-7	TRBD1	NA	TRBV9	CASSTGTGYNEQYF	TGTGCCAGCAGCACCGGGACAGGGTATAACGAGCAGTACTTC
TRBJ2-7	TRBD2	NA	TRBV19	CASSVRLAGDPSSYEQYF	TGTGCCAGTAGTGTCCGACTAGCGGGGGACCCGAGCTCCTACGAGCAGTACTTC
TRBJ1-4	TRBD1	NA	TRBV11-2	CASSRDRVALEEKLFF	TGTGCCAGCAGCCGGGACAGGGTAGCGTTGGAGGAAAAACTGTTTTTT
TRBJ1-1	NA	NA	TRBV5-1	CASSLGGGGEAFF	TGCGCCAGCAGCTTGGGTGGTGGGGGGGAAGCTTTCTTT
TRBJ1-6	NA	NA	TRBV9	CASSASVAGSPLHF	TGTGCCAGCAGCGCGTCCGTGGCGGGTTCACCCCTCCACTTT
TRBJ2-5	NA	once	TRBV29-1	CSVEDLQGRETQYF	TGCAGCGTTGAAGATCTACAGGGCAGAGAGACCCAGTACTTC
TRBJ2-3	TRBD2	NA	TRBV5-1	CASSLAPSGGSTDTQYF	TGCGCCAGCAGCTTGGCCCCTAGCGGGGGTAGCACAGATACGCAGTATTTT
TRBJ2-7	TRBD1	NA	TRBV5-4	CASSSRDRVPYEQYF	TGTGCCAGCAGCTCCCGGGACAGGGTCCCCTACGAGCAGTACTTC
TRBJ2-7	TRBD1	NA	TRBV7-2	CASSLGGQGMYEQYF	TGTGCCAGCAGCTTAGGGGGACAGGGGATGTACGAGCAGTACTTC
TRBJ1-1	TRBD1	NA	TRBV2	CASRRRQGTAFF	TGTGCCAGCAGGCGCAGACAGGGAACAGCTTTCTTT
TRBJ1-1	TRBD1	NA	TRBV14	CASSPGQGRTGGTEAFF	TGTGCCAGCAGCCCCGGACAGGGGCGCACTGGGGGAACTGAAGCTTTCTTT
TRBJ1-2	NA	NA	TRBV11-2	CASSSRSGGYTF	TGTGCCAGCAGCTCAAGAAGCGGTGGCTACACCTTC
TRBJ1-6	TRBD1	NA	TRBV2	CASFPPFLGQENPVGDSPLHF	TGTGCCAGCTTCCCCCCTTTTCTTGGACAGGAGAATCCAGTGGGTGATTCACCCCTCCACTTT
TRBJ1-1	NA	NA	TRBV28	CASSLSVTEAFF	TGTGCCAGCAGCCTTTCTGTCACTGAAGCTTTCTTT
TRBJ2-5	TRBD2	NA	TRBV27	CASSLLAAQETQYF	TGTGCCAGCAGTCTACTAGCGGCCCAAGAGACCCAGTACTTC
TRBJ2-7	NA	NA	TRBV6-4	CASSIDSTYEQYF	TGTGCCAGCAGCATTGACAGTACCTACGAGCAGTACTTC
TRBJ1-4	NA	NA	TRBV11-1	CASSFGQPSEKLFF	TGTGCCAGCAGCTTTGGGCAGCCATCGGAAAAACTGTTTTTT
TRBJ1-2	TRBD1	NA	TRBV6-1	CASIGTGGIHGYTF	TGTGCCAGCATCGGGACAGGGGGGATCCATGGCTACACCTTC
TRBJ2-2	TRBD1	NA	TRBV5-4	CASSSGTGGAGELFF	TGTGCCAGCAGCTCCGGGACAGGAGGGGCCGGGGAGCTGTTTTTT
TRBJ1-5	TRBD1	once	TRBV5-1	CASSPGTANQPQHF	TGCGCCAGCAGCCCCGGGACAGCTAATCAGCCCCAGCATTTT
TRBJ1-1	TRBD1	NA	TRBV6-5	CASSYLGQGITEAFF	TGTGCCAGCAGTTACTTGGGACAGGGTATTACTGAAGCTTTCTTT
TRBJ1-1	TRBD1	NA	TRBV7-9	CASSFGQGITKGGTEAFF	TGTGCCAGCAGCTTCGGACAGGGGATAACTAAGGGGGGGACTGAAGCTTTCTTT
TRBJ1-2	NA	NA	TRBV6-5	CASSYRDYGYGYTF	TGTGCCAGCAGTTATCGGGATTATGGCTATGGCTACACCTTC
TRBJ1-5	TRBD1	NA	TRBV6-1	CASTDGQGVNQPQHF	TGTGCCAGCACGGATGGACAGGGGGTCAATCAGCCCCAGCATTTT
TRBJ2-1	TRBD2	NA	TRBV5-1	CASSTRTSGGQGSEQFF	TGCGCCAGCAGCACCCGGACTAGCGGGGGGCAGGGTAGTGAGCAGTTCTTC
TRBJ1-2	NA	NA	TRBV10-3	CAIGSAREEGYTF	TGTGCCATCGGTTCGGCACGGGAGGAAGGCTACACCTTC
TRBJ1-6	NA	NA	TRBV7-8	CASSFNPREESSYNSPLHF	TGTGCCAGCAGCTTCAACCCCAGGGAGGAGAGCTCCTATAATTCACCCCTCCACTTT
TRBJ1-3	NA	few	TRBV7-2	CASSLKLSGNTIYF	TGTGCCAGCAGCTTAAAGCTCTCTGGAAACACCATATATTTT
TRBJ1-5	NA	NA	TRBV15	CATSRDRGTSQPQHF	TGTGCCACCAGCAGAGATAGGGGGACCAGTCAGCCCCAGCATTTT
TRBJ2-1	TRBD2	NA	TRBV5-1	CASSLVLAGGLYNEQFF	TGCGCCAGCAGCTTGGTTCTAGCGGGGGGGTTATACAATGAGCAGTTCTTC
TRBJ2-2	TRBD1	NA	TRBV11-2	CASSRQGGNTGELFF	TGTGCCAGCAGCAGACAGGGGGGGAACACCGGGGAGCTGTTTTTT
TRBJ1-4	TRBD1	NA	TRBV7-9	CASSMTGGVDEKLFF	TGTGCCAGCAGCATGACAGGGGGCGTAGATGAAAAACTGTTTTTT
TRBJ2-5	TRBD1	once	TRBV25-1	CASSGTGGAETQYF	TGTGCCAGCAGTGGGACAGGGGGCGCAGAGACCCAGTACTTC
TRBJ1-6	NA	NA	TRBV28	CASSLGQDNSPLHF	TGTGCCAGCAGTTTGGGGCAAGATAATTCACCCCTCCACTTT
TRBJ2-3	TRBD2	NA	TRBV10-3	CAISALAESSTDTQYF	TGTGCCATCAGTGCCCTAGCGGAATCTAGCACAGATACGCAGTATTTT
TRBJ2-5	TRBD2	NA	TRBV5-1	CASSSGGLETQYF	TGCGCCAGCAGCTCGGGGGGGCTGGAGACCCAGTACTTC
TRBJ2-3	NA	NA	TRBV6-1	CASTEGRDTQYF	TGTGCCAGCACTGAGGGGCGGGATACGCAGTATTTT
TRBJ2-5	TRBD2	NA	TRBV6-1	CASRLAGKETQYF	TGTGCCAGCAGACTAGCGGGAAAAGAGACCCAGTACTTC
TRBJ1-3	NA	NA	TRBV5-1	CASSLDSLGNTIYF	TGCGCCAGCAGCTTGGACAGCCTAGGAAACACCATATATTTT
TRBJ1-4	TRBD1	few	TRBV19	CATRDRGNEKLFF	TGTGCCACAAGGGACAGGGGGAATGAAAAACTGTTTTTT
TRBJ2-7	TRBD2	NA	TRBV7-9	CASSFPSSGEPYEQYF	TGTGCCAGCAGCTTCCCTTCTAGCGGGGAGCCCTACGAGCAGTACTTC
TRBJ2-7	NA	NA	TRBV27	CASSLSGLNGIYEQYF	TGTGCCAGCAGTTTATCGGGTCTAAACGGGATTTACGAGCAGTACTTC
TRBJ2-2	TRBD2	few	TRBV10-3	CAISGTSGGAPTGELFF	TGTGCCATCTCCGGGACTAGCGGGGGGGCCCCAACCGGGGAGCTGTTTTTT
TRBJ2-7	TRBD1	few	TRBV5-4	CASSLNRGDYEQYF	TGTGCCAGCAGCTTAAACAGGGGGGATTACGAGCAGTACTTC
TRBJ2-7	TRBD2	NA	TRBV5-4	CASSSLSGGISYEQYF	TGTGCCAGCAGCTCGTTAAGCGGGGGGATCTCCTACGAGCAGTACTTC
TRBJ2-2	TRBD2	NA	TRBV19	CASSPSGGAQGELFF	TGTGCCAGTAGTCCGAGCGGGGGGGCTCAAGGGGAGCTGTTTTTT